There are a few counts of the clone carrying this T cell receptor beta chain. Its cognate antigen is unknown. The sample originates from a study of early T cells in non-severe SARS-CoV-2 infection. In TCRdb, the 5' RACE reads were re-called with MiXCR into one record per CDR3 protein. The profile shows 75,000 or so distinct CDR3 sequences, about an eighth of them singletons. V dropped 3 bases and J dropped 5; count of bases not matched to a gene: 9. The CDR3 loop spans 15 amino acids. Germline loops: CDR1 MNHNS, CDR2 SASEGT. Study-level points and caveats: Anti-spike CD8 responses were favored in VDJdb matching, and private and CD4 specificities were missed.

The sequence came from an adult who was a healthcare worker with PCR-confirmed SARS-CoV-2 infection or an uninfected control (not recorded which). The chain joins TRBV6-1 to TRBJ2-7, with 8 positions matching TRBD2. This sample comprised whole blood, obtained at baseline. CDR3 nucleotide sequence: TGTGCCAGCAGTGATGAGACGGGAGGGCCGAACGAGCAGTACTTC. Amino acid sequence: CASSDETGGPNEQYF.